The T cell receptor beta chain under discussion was sequenced for a study of T-cell memory formation after mild COVID-19. TCR alpha and TCR beta cDNA libraries carrying sample barcodes and UMIs were produced by 5'RACE using constant-segment primers. A single record per CDR3 protein comes from TCRdb applying MiXCR to the 5' RACE reads. The table shows under 250,000 distinct CDR3 sequences, with about 16% occurring only once. The CDR3 is 13 amino acids. The germline V and J ends were trimmed by 6 bases and 3 bases, with 10 bases remaining between them. Germline V gene data show CDR1 as SNHLY and CDR2 as FYNNEI.

The chain is built from TRBV2 and TRBJ2-3; D remains ambiguous. Sequenced: PBMCs or a T cell subset sorted from them (not recorded which). This TCR was sampled from an adult woman who had mild COVID-19 (a few samples of this study predate the infection). Cell type and time point are not known. The CDR3 reads CASRNPVTDTQYF. The CDR3 nucleotides are TGTGCCAGCAGGAACCCAGTAACAGATACGCAGTATTTT.